The 9 T cell receptor beta chains listed next were all sequenced from one sample in a study of blood T cells in healthy people across ages. Through a sample-barcoded 5' primer and a J-beta primer mix, a second PCR was run for about 6 to 11 cycles. TCRdb re-called the 5' RACE reads through MiXCR, storing one row per CDR3 protein. The sample yields around 1.5 million distinct CDR3 sequences, roughly 45% seen once. Specimen: blood. These receptors all come from a woman between 18 and 29 years old in good health.

This clonotype was seen a single time. The chain links TRBV4-1 to TRBJ2-1; tentatively, D is TRBD2 (6 bases). There are 17 residues in the CDR3. Per germline, CDR1 MGHRA and CDR2 YSYEKL. The V gene lost 3 bases and the J gene lost 4 bases, with 19 bases spanning the gap. CDR3 protein: CASSQGLAVNSYNEQFF. The DNA for the CDR3 is TGCGCCAGCAGCCAGGGTTTAGCGGTCAATTCGTACAATGAGCAGTTCTTC.

This chain uses TRBV20-1 with TRBJ2-3, with 11 nucleotides matching TRBD2. J gave up 6 bases and V 8 bases, and 10 bases lay outside the gene matches. Per germline, CDR1 DFQATT and CDR2 SNEGSKA (reference sequence). The CDR3 is 14 amino acids. DNA for the CDR3: TGCAGTACTACGACTAGCGGGAAGGCTGATACGCAGTATTTT. Its protein is CSTTTSGKADTQYF.

The rearrangement uses TRBV6-5 and TRBJ1-1, with no clear D. V gave up 1 base and J gave up 1 base, with 13 bases separating them. The CDR3 is 16 amino acids. Germline V gene data show CDR1 as MNHEY and CDR2 as SVGAGI. This CDR3 is CASSYYPPRSNTEAFF. The CDR3 DNA reads as TGTGCCAGCAGTTACTACCCCCCTAGGTCGAACACTGAAGCTTTCTTT.

This chain links TRBV28 with TRBJ2-1, with D perhaps matching TRBD2 (5 bases). This CDR3 is 13 amino acids long. The V and J ends lost 4 bases and 7 bases respectively, with 11 bases between them. Per germline, CDR1 MDHEN and CDR2 SYDVKM. The CDR3 sequence: CASSSGVPNEQFF. CDR3 nucleotide sequence: TGTGCCAGCAGTTCCGGGGTACCAAATGAGCAGTTCTTC. Complete variable domain (other parts from reference TRBV28 and TRBJ2-1): DVKVTQSSRYLVKRTGEKVFLECVQDMDHENMFWYRQDPGLGLRLIYFSYDVKMKEKGDIPEGYSVSREKKERFSLILESASTNQTSMYLCASSSGVPNEQFFGPGTRLTVL.

The chain has TRBV25-1 and TRBJ2-7, with D perhaps TRBD2 (5 bases). Trimming shortened V by 1 base and J by 0 bases, and 10 bases separated the two germline ends. This CDR3 is built from 15 residues. In germline, CDR1 is MGHDK, CDR2 SYGVNS. CDR3 DNA: TGTGCCAGCAGTGAATCAGGAGGACTCTCCTACGAGCAGTACTTC. Protein product: CASSESGGLSYEQYF.

The chain recombines TRBV12-3 or TRBV12-4 with TRBJ1-2, with D perhaps TRBD1 (6 bases). The CDR3 is 12 amino acids. V lost 6 bases, J lost 8 bases, and 13 bases lay in between. CDR3 nucleotides: TGTGCCAGCAGCCAGGGGTTTGGGGGCTACACCTTC. Encoded protein: CASSQGFGGYTF.

Remarks on this clonotype: A read error may be the cause here, since a much bigger clone is one base away. The chain joins TRBV20-1 to TRBJ1-5, with a possible D match to TRBD1 (5 bases). Trimming cost V 2 bases and J 1 base, with 15 bases left between them. CDR1 is DFQATT, CDR2 SNEGSKA, per germline (reference sequence). This CDR3 contains 16 residues. The CDR3 sequence: CSARFLGGKSNQPQHF. DNA of the CDR3: TGCAGTGCTAGATTCCTGGGGGGAAAGAGCAATCAGCCCCAGCATTTT.

The rearrangement joins TRBV10-3 to TRBJ2-7, with TRBD2 matching over 7 bases. CDR1 is ENHRY, CDR2 SYGVKD, per germline. There are 15 residues in the CDR3. V dropped 6 bases and J dropped 1; count of bases not matched to a gene: 9. The CDR3 sequence is CAIRRESQYSYEQYF. The CDR3, as DNA: TGTGCCATCAGGCGGGAGAGTCAGTATTCCTACGAGCAGTACTTC.

The rearrangement uses TRBV6-1 and TRBJ2-2; TRBD2 agrees at 11 bases. V dropped 4 bases and J dropped 0; count of bases not matched to a gene: 1. Germline CDR1 is MNHNS and CDR2 is SASEGT. CDR3 size: 16 residues. The CDR3 region has the DNA TGTGCCAGCAGTGTAGCGGGGGGGACGAACACCGGGGAGCTGTTTTTT. Its translation is CASSVAGGTNTGELFF.